This TCR beta chain came from a study of CD8 T cells in Susac syndrome. V was clipped by 0 bases and J by 0 bases, with 8 bases between them. Germline assignment: CDR1 MNHEY and CDR2 SVGAGI. CDR3 length: 16 residues. RNA was extracted with the RNeasy kit, and a quantity of about 0.45 to 1 ug was reverse transcribed using random hexamers. TCRdb used MiXCR to reprocess the immunoSEQ multiplex PCR reads, holding one entry per CDR3 protein. The table has some 300,000 distinct CDR3 sequences, 75% to 85% seen once. The CD8+ and CD4+ T cells were isolated magnetically using a negative isolation approach, whereas the TEMRA cells were enriched by FACS.

Material: CD8+ T cells from PBMCs. This chain links TRBV6-5 with TRBJ2-2; unclear D gene. This TCR was recovered from a human donor with multiple sclerosis. The CDR3 nucleotides are TGTGCCAGCAGTTACTCGAGTAATGCGAACACCGGGGAGCTGTTTTTT. Its translation is CASSYSSNANTGELFF.